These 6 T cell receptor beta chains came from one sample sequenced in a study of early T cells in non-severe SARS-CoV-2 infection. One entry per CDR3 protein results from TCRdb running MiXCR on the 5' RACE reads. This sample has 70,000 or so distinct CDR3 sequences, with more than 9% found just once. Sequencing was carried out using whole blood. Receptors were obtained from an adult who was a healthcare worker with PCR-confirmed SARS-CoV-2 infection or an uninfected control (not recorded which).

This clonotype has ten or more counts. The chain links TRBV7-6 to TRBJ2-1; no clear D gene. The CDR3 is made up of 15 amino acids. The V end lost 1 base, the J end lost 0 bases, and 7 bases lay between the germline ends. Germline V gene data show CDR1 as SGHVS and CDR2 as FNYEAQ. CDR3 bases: TGTGCCAGCAGCTTAGGACCGCCCTCCTACAATGAGCAGTTCTTC. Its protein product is CASSLGPPSYNEQFF.

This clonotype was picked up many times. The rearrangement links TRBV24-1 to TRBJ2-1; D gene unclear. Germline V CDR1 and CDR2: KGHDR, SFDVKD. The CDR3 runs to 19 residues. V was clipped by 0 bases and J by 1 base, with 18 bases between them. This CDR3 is CATSDLKGSGFRSYNEQFF. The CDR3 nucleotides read TGTGCCACCAGTGATTTGAAAGGCAGTGGTTTTCGGTCCTACAATGAGCAGTTCTTC.

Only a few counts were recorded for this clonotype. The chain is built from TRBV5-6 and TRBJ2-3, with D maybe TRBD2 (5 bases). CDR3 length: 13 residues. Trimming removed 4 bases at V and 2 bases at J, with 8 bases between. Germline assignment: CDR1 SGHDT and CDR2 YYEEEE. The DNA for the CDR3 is TGTGCCAGCAGCGGACTCCACACAGATACGCAGTATTTT. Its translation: CASSGLHTDTQYF.

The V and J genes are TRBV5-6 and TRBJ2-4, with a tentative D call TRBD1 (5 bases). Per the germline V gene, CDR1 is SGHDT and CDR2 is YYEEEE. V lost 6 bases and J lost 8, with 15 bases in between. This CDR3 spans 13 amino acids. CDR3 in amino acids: CASTKAGPDIQYF. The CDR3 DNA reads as TGTGCCAGCACAAAGGCAGGGCCGGACATTCAGTACTTC.

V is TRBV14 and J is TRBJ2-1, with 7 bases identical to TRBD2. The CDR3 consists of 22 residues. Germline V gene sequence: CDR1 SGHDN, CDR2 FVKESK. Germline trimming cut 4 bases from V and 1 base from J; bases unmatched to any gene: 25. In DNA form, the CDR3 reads TGTGCCAGCAGCCCAAATCAGGCCGAGGTCTTGATCGTGGGGGGGTCCTACAATGAGCAGTTCTTC. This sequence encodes CASSPNQAEVLIVGGSYNEQFF. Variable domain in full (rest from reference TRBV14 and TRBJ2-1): EAGVTQFPSHSVIEKGQTVTLRCDPISGHDNLYWYRRVMGKEIKFLLHFVKESKQDESGMPNNRFLAERTGGTYSTLKVQPAELEDSGVYFCASSPNQAEVLIVGGSYNEQFFGPGTRLTVL.

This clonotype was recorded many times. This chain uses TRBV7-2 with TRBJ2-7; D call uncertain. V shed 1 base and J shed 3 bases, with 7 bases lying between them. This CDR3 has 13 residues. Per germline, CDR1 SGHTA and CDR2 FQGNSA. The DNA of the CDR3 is TGTGCCAGCAGCTTAGAAGCTCGCTACGAGCAGTACTTC. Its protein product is CASSLEARYEQYF.